The 17 T cell receptor beta chains below all came from one sample that was sequenced in a study of blood T cell repertoires in COVID-19. Some clones are missing from TCRdb's copy, which holds only in-frame ones; the method was immunoSEQ multiplex PCR. The sample contains approximately 200,000 clones, roughly 84% of which appear only once. The sequencing input was peripheral blood. The receptor source for this set is a woman aged 55-75 years who had recovered from COVID-19.

The chain employs TRBV7-2 and TRBJ1-4, with TRBD1 as a possible D gene (5 bases). V lost 1 base and J lost 5, with 11 bases in between. The CDR3 is 15 amino acids. Germline CDR1 reads SGHTA; CDR2 reads FQGNSA. The CDR3 sequence is CASSLVAGLNEKLFF. CDR3 coding DNA: TGTGCCAGCAGCTTAGTGGCAGGGTTGAATGAAAAACTGTTTTTT.

This clone was counted once. The chain joins TRBV10-3 to TRBJ2-5, with 11 bases matching TRBD2. The germline V gene has CDR1 ENHRY and CDR2 SYGVKD. CDR3 size: 16 residues. Trimming took 11 bases from V and 5 from J; bases not matched to a gene: 16. In nucleotides, the CDR3 is TGTGCCTCCCGTAGCGGGGGGGCCTCTCGTCAGGAGACCCAGTACTTC. As protein: CASRSGGASRQETQYF.

The V gene is TRBV5-6, the J gene TRBJ2-3; weak D call: TRBD2 (6 bases). The V gene's germline CDR1 is SGHDT and CDR2 YYEEEE. CDR3 length: 15 residues. Trimming pared 0 bases from V and 4 bases from J, leaving 12 bases between. CDR3: CASSLVRGSADTQYF. The CDR3 nucleotides read TGTGCCAGCAGCTTGGTTCGGGGGTCGGCAGATACGCAGTATTTT.

The V gene is TRBV12-3 or TRBV12-4, the J gene TRBJ2-7; 7 bases agree with TRBD1. The CDR3 sequence is 13 residues long. The V segment lost 3 bases and the J segment 2 bases; nucleotides outside the gene matches: 1. The chain's CDR3 is CASSFDRAYEQYF. The DNA of the CDR3 is TGTGCCAGCAGTTTTGACAGGGCCTACGAGCAGTACTTC.

CDR3 bases: TGTGCCAGCAGCTTCCGGGAGGACTACCGAGAGACCCAGTACTTC. Amino acids: CASSFREDYRETQYF. The V call is TRBV7-2, the J call TRBJ2-5, with TRBD2 matching over 7 bases. The CDR3 totals 15 residues. Unmatched junction bases numbered 8, after V lost 3 bases and J lost 4 bases. CDR1 is SGHTA, CDR2 FQGNSA, per germline.

The rearrangement links TRBV4-2 to TRBJ1-3; D is undetermined. The V gene lost 6 bases and the J gene lost 6 bases, with 21 bases spanning the gap. The CDR3 runs 16 residues. Germline values: CDR1 LGHNA, CDR2 YNFKEQ. The CDR3 coding sequence is TGTGCCAGCAGTCCAAGTGGCCGGGGAATGGAAAACACCATATATTTT. Its protein product is CASSPSGRGMENTIYF.

V gene TRBV19 combines with J gene TRBJ2-5, with D perhaps matching TRBD2 (5 bases). CDR3 size: 13 residues. V was cut by 7 bases and J by 5 bases, with 14 bases left in between. Looked up from germline, CDR1 is LNHDA and CDR2 is SQIVND (reference sequence). The CDR3 DNA follows: TGTGCCAGTAATGTAGGGAGAGGGGAGACCCAGTACTTC. It translates to CASNVGRGETQYF.

This clone was seen ten or more times. The chain is built from TRBV5-6 and TRBJ1-2; no clear D. CDR3 size: 13 residues. Looked up from germline, CDR1 is SGHDT and CDR2 is YYEEEE. Trimming left V 0 bases short and J 6 bases short, with 9 bases between. DNA of the CDR3: TGTGCCAGCAGCTTGGGCCGGAGGGATGGCTACACCTTC. It translates to CASSLGRRDGYTF.

This chain uses TRBV27 with TRBJ2-5, with TRBD2 as a possible D gene (6 bases). The CDR3 extends over 13 amino acids. V was trimmed by 4 bases and J by 5 bases, leaving 11 bases between them. Looked up from germline, CDR1 is MNHEY and CDR2 is SMNVEV (reference sequence). This chain's CDR3 is CASSWGGSETQYF. The CDR3 DNA follows: TGTGCCAGCAGTTGGGGAGGTTCCGAGACCCAGTACTTC.

In its sample, this clone was seen once. DNA for the CDR3: TGTGCCAGCAGCCAGGAGGACAGGGGGGATCAGCCCCAGCATTTT. Its protein is CASSQEDRGDQPQHF. The chain uses TRBV4-2 and TRBJ1-5; TRBD1 aligns across 10 bases. Losses at the gene ends were 3 bases for V and 5 bases for J; bases not matched to a gene: 4. Germline V lookup: CDR1 LGHNA, CDR2 YNFKEQ. This CDR3 has 15 residues.

J is TRBJ2-7 and V is TRBV3-1 (or the pseudogene TRBV3-2); 9 bases line up with TRBD2. The germline CDR1 and CDR2 sequences are LGHDT and YNNKEL (reference sequence). CDR3 length equals 16 residues. The V gene end was trimmed by 1 base and the J gene end by 3 bases; junction bases not matched to a gene: 7. The CDR3 coding sequence is TGTGCCAGCAGCCAAGTTGCGGGGGGGCCTGGCTACGAGCAGTACTTC. Its protein product is CASSQVAGGPGYEQYF.

This clone appeared a single time. This chain links TRBV19 with TRBJ2-6; D not certain. This CDR3 is 12 amino acids long. Germline CDR1 LNHDA, CDR2 SQIVND (reference sequence). V dropped 8 bases and J dropped 2 bases, with 4 bases sitting between them. CDR3 residues: CASGPGANVLTF. CDR3 sequence (DNA): TGTGCCAGTGGCCCTGGGGCCAACGTCCTGACTTTC.

The chain's CDR3 is CASSLFRHGGGTNEQFF. In nucleotides, the CDR3 is TGCGCCAGCAGCCTCTTCCGGCATGGCGGGGGAACCAATGAGCAGTTCTTC. The chain combines TRBV4-1 with TRBJ2-1; 7 bases are a match to TRBD2. This CDR3 is built from 17 residues. Germline loops: CDR1 MGHRA, CDR2 YSYEKL. V lost 4 bases, J lost 6 bases, and 15 bases stayed unmatched.

The chain couples TRBV3-1 (or the pseudogene TRBV3-2) to TRBJ2-5, with D perhaps TRBD2 (6 bases). This CDR3 is built from 15 residues. The V gene lost 1 base and the J gene lost 3 bases, with 12 bases spanning the gap. CDR1 is LGHDT and CDR2 is YNNKEL in the germline V gene (reference sequence). CDR3 amino acids: CASSQAGSGEETQYF. The CDR3, as DNA: TGTGCCAGCAGCCAAGCTGGTAGCGGAGAAGAGACCCAGTACTTC.

The V call is TRBV6-5, the J call TRBJ1-3; D remains ambiguous. CDR1 is MNHEY and CDR2 is SVGAGI in the germline V gene. This CDR3 contains 13 residues. The CDR3 coding sequence is TGTGCAACCGGCGGGCTCTCTGGAAACACCATATATTTT. It is translated as CATGGLSGNTIYF.

The rearrangement links TRBV10-3 to TRBJ2-5, with 7 bases matching TRBD1. The CDR3 consists of 12 residues. With 6 bases clipped from V and 2 bases from J, the junction kept 0 bases outside the gene matches. In germline, CDR1 is ENHRY, CDR2 SYGVKD. The CDR3 coding sequence is TGTGCCATCAGCAGGGGGCAAGAGACCCAGTACTTC. It translates to CAISRGQETQYF.

This clone was counted only a few times. The genes are TRBV7-2 and TRBJ2-7; TRBD2 matches 8 bases. CDR1 is SGHTA, CDR2 FQGNSA, per germline. CDR3 size: 15 residues. Trimming cost V 2 bases and J 2 bases; bases outside gene matches: 5. CDR3 sequence: CASSLRAGDAYEQYF. CDR3 sequence (DNA): TGTGCCAGCAGCTTAAGAGCGGGGGACGCCTACGAGCAGTACTTC.